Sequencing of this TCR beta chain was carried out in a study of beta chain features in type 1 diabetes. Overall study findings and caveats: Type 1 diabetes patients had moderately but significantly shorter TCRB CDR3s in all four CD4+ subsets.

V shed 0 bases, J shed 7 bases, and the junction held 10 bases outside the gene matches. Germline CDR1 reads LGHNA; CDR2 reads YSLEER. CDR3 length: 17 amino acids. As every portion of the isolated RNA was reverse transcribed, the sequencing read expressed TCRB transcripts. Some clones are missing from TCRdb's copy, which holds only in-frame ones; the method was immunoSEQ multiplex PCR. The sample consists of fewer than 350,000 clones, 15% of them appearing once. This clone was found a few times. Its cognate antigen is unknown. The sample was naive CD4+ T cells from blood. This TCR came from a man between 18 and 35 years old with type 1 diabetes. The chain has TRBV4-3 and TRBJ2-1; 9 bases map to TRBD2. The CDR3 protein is CASSQDPYAGGMNEQFF. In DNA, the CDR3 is TGCGCCAGCAGCCAAGATCCCTACGCGGGGGGGATGAATGAGCAGTTCTTC.